The clone carrying this T cell receptor beta chain was counted a few times. What it recognizes is unknown. RNA transcripts were the template for amplifying TCR beta CDR3 regions. Using the HTBI primer set, a first-round RT-PCR was run on the TCR CDR3. TCRdb processed the multiplex PCR reads anew with MiXCR; each CDR3 protein has one entry. The table records fewer than 450,000 distinct CDR3 sequences, 17% of them present only once. The source of the sample is a study of T cells in Graves' hyperthyroidism and ophthalmopathy. Overall study findings and caveats: Ophthalmopathy was model-predicted a median 6.5 months pre-onset. From stable hyperthyroidism, ophthalmopathy was set apart by a 13 V-J model. In the blood, most expanded thyroid clonotypes above 0.001 appeared as well.

Sequenced: blood. The source is a woman aged 25 to 39 with Graves' hyperthyroidism that later progressed to Graves' ophthalmopathy.

The CDR3 coding sequence is TGCAGTGCTAGAGGTTTTTGGGGACTCTACACAGATACGCAGTATTTT. This translates into CSARGFWGLYTDTQYF. The J gene is TRBJ2-3, the V gene TRBV20-1; a possible D gene is TRBD2 (6 bases). The CDR3 covers 16 residues. The germline CDR1 and CDR2 sequences are DFQATT and SNEGSKA (reference sequence). V dropped 1 base and J dropped 2 bases, with 16 bases sitting between them.